This TCR beta chain was identified in a study of neurological immune-mediated disorders. At least ten counts were recorded for this clonotype. Each CDR3 protein gets one entry after TCRdb re-called the 5' RACE reads with MiXCR. The sample carries 120,000 or so distinct CDR3 sequences, more than 2.5% recorded once. The germline V gene has CDR1 KGHSH and CDR2 LQKENI. The CDR3 is 13 residues long. Trimming took 3 bases from V and 5 from J, leaving 8 bases between them. The chain employs TRBV18 and TRBJ2-1; TRBD1 is a possible D gene (5 bases). This TCR came from a woman aged 30 to 39 with multiple sclerosis. Sequenced: PBMCs. Written as DNA, the CDR3 is TGTGCCAGCTCACCCCAGACAGACAATGAGCAGTTCTTC. This translates into CASSPQTDNEQFF.